This TCR beta chain emerged from a study of CD8+CD57+ T cells in acquired aplastic anemia. Study-wide context: Recorded DNA amounts for sorted CD4+ and CD8+ cells had an average of around 3.4 ug. Study-level points and caveats: Patients and controls were not found to differ significantly in CD8+ Simpson's diversity.

Including both end residues, the CDR3 is 13 amino acids long. Germline assignment: CDR1 SGHVS and CDR2 FQNEAQ. Of note for this clonotype: Its specificity is not known. The CDR3 end shows no conserved phenylalanine or tryptophan, and so a read error is likely. No DNA is shown, since the ends of the CDR3 on it are uncertain; the CDR3 is the one TCRdb lists.

Genomic DNA served as template for TCR beta VDJ and CDR3 profiling. TCRdb re-called the reads through MiXCR, storing one row per CDR3 protein. The sample lists 260,000 or so distinct CDR3 sequences, less than 85% occurring once. Patients included in sequencing had previously demonstrated CD8+CD57+ cell expansion by flow cytometry. Diagnosis of severe acquired aplastic anemia applied to all patients. Sequenced sample: sorted CD4+, CD8+, or CD8+CD57+ T cells (not recorded which) from PBMCs. V gene TRBV7-8 combines with J gene TRBJ2-1; the listed D gene, TRBD2, was not tested against the DNA. The clonotype was recovered from a human donor with aplastic anemia. This CDR3 is CASSLAGSHDPFY.